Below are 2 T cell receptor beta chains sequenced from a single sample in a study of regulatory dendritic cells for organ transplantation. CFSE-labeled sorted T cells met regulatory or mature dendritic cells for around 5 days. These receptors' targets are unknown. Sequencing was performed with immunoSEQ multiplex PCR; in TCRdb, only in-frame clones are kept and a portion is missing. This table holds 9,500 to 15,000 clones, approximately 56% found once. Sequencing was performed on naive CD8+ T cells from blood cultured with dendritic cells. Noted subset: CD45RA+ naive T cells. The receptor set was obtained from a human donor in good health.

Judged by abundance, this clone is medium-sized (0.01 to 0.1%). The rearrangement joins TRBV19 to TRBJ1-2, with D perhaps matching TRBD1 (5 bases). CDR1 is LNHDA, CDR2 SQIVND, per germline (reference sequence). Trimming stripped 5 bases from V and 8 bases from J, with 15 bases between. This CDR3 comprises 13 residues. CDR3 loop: CASSLDMFQGYTF. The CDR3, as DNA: TGTGCCAGTAGTCTGGACATGTTCCAAGGCTACACCTTC.

CDR3 amino acids: CASVGANYGYTF. The CDR3 DNA follows: TGTGCCAGTGTCGGGGCTAACTATGGCTACACCTTC. The chain links TRBV19 to TRBJ1-2, with unresolved D. From germline, CDR1 is LNHDA and CDR2 SQIVND (reference sequence). This CDR3 spans 12 amino acids. Trimming removed 8 bases at V and 0 bases at J, with 7 bases between. The whole variable domain, remainder taken from reference TRBV19 and TRBJ1-2, is DGGITQSPKYLFRKEGQNVTLSCEQNLNHDAMYWYRQDPGQGLRLIYYSQIVNDFQKGDIAEGYSVSREKKESFPLTVTSAQKNPTAFYLCASVGANYGYTFGSGTRLTVV.